The entry below gives a single TCR beta chain sequence along with its context. Clones were read by immunoSEQ multiplex PCR, and TCRdb kept only the in-frame ones, dropping some. Of 450,000 to 650,000 clones in the sample, roughly 79% were seen once. This entry is derived from a study of shared clonotypes between healthy human individuals. Recent vaccinations or acute infections were absent in the healthy HIV-negative adult donors. Per the germline V gene, CDR1 is SGHRS and CDR2 is YFSETQ. The CDR3 is made up of 15 amino acids. V trimming: 3 bases; J trimming: 5 bases; junction bases outside the gene matches: 8.

The specimen sequenced was PBMCs. The TCR comes from a woman aged 35 to 49 in good health. Some clones in this sample may be carry-over from other donors' samples. This chain links TRBV5-1 with TRBJ2-7; TRBD1 aligns across 10 bases. CDR3 residues: CASSSSGTGDHEQYF. The CDR3 nucleotides read TGCGCCAGCAGCTCCTCCGGGACAGGGGACCACGAGCAGTACTTC.